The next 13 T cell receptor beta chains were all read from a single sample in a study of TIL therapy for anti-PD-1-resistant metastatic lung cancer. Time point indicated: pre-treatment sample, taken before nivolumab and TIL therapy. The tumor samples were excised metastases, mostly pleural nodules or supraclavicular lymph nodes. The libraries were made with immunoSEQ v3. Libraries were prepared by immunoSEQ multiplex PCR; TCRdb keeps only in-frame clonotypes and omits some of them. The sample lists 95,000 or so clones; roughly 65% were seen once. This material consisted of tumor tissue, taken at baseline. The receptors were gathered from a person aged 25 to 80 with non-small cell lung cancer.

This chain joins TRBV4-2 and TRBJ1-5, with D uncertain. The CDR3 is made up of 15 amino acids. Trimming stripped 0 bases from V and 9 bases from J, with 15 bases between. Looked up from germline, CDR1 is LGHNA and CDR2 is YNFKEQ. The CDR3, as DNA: TGTGCCAGCAGCCAAGAATTTGGGGAAATCGTGCCCCAGCATTTT. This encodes CASSQEFGEIVPQHF.

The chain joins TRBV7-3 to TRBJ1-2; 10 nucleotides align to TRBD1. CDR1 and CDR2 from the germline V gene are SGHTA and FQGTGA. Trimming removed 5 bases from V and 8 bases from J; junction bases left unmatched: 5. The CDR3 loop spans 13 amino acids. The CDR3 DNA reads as TGTGCCAGCAGCCCCCGGGACAGGGGCGGCTACACCTTC. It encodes CASSPRDRGGYTF.

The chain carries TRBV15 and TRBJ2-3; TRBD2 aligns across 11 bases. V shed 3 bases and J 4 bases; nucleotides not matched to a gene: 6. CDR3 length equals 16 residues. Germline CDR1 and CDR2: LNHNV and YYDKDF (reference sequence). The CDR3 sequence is CATSRALAGGPDTQYF. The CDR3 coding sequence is TGTGCCACCAGCAGGGCCTTAGCGGGGGGGCCAGATACGCAGTATTTT.

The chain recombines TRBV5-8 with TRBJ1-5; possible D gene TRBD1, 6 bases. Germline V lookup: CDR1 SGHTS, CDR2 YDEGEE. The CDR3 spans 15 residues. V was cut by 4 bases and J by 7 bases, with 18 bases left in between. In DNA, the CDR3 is TGTGCCAGCAGCATATTAGGGGGGAGCCTACAGCCCCAGCATTTT. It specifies CASSILGGSLQPQHF.

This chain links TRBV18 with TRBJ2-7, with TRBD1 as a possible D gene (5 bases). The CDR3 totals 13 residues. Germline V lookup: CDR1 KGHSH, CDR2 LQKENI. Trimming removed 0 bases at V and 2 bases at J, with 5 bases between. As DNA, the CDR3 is TGTGCCAGCTCACCACCGACAGCCTACGAGCAGTACTTC. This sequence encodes CASSPPTAYEQYF.

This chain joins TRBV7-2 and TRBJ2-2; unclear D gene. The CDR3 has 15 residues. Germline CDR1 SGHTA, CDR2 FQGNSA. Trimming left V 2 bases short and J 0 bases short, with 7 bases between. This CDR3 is CASSLNPANTGELFF. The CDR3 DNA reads TGTGCCAGCAGCTTAAATCCGGCGAACACCGGGGAGCTGTTTTTT.

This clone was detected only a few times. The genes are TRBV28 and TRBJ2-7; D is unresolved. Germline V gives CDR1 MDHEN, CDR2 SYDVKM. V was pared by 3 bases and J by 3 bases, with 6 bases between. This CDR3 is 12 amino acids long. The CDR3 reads CASSLSNYEQYF. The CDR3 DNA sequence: TGTGCCAGCAGTTTGTCTAACTACGAGCAGTACTTC.

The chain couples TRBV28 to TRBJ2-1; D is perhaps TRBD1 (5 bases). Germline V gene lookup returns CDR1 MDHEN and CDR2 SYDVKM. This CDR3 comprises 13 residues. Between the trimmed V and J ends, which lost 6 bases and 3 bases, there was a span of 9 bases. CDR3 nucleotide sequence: TGTGCCAGCAGAGGGGCGCGCTACAATGAGCAGTTCTTC. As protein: CASRGARYNEQFF.

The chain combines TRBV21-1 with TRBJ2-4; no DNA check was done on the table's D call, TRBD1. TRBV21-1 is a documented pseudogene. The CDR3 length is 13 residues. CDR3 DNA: TGTGCCAGCAGCAAGGGCCCCTTCCTCATTCAGTACTTC. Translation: CASSKGPFLIQYF.

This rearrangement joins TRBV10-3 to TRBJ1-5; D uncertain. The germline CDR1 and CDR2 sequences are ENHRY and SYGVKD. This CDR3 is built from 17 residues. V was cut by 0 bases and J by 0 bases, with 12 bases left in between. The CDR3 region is CAISESRTGYSNQPQHF. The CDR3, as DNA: TGTGCCATCAGTGAGTCGAGGACCGGTTATAGCAATCAGCCCCAGCATTTT.

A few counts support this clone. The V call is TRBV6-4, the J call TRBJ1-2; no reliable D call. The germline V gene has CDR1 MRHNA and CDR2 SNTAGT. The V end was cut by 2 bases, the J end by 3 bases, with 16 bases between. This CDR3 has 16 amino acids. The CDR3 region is CASSDAMAGFHYGYTF. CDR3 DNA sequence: TGTGCCAGCAGTGACGCGATGGCGGGGTTCCACTATGGCTACACCTTC.

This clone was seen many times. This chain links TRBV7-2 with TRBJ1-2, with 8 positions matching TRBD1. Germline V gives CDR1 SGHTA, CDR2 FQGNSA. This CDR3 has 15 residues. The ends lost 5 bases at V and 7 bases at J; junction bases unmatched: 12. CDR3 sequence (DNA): TGTGCCAGCAGCCCCCGTTATTGGACAGGGTTTGGCTACACCTTC. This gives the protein CASSPRYWTGFGYTF.

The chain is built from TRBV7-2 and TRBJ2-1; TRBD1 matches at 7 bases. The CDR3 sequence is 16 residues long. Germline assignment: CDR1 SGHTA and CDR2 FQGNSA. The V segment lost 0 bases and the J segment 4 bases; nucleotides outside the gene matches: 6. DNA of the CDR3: TGTGCCAGCAGCTTAGCACCAGGGGGAAATTACAATGAGCAGTTCTTC. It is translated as CASSLAPGGNYNEQFF.